Below, 10 T cell receptor beta chains from the same sample are listed, as sequenced in a study of vaccination and CD4 T cells after COVID-19. These receptors are not linked to any known antigen. The assay that was used to sequence DNA from cultured CD4+ T cells was the Oncomine TCR Beta short-read assay. TCRdb recomputed calls from the PCR reads with MiXCR, one row per CDR3 protein. The sample includes around 15,000 distinct CDR3 sequences, around 37% of them seen just once. As for treatment: approximately nine-day PBMC culture with coronavirus spike peptide pools or control peptides (ViraFEST assay). Sequencing was done on a sample of cultured CD4+ T cells from blood. These receptors were collected from a human donor with COVID-19.

The chain is built from TRBV5-6 and TRBJ2-5; D ambiguous. V lost 0 bases to trimming and J lost 2 bases, with 5 bases between them. The CDR3 spans 13 residues. Germline CDR1 is SGHDT and CDR2 is YYEEEE. CDR3: CASSLGIQETQYF. The DNA for the CDR3 is TGTGCCAGCAGCTTGGGCATTCAAGAGACCCAGTACTTC.

This clonotype was detected once. DNA of the CDR3: TGTGCCAGCAGCGCCACCCTGGGACCGCAGTACTTC. The encoded protein is CASSATLGPQYF. The chain couples TRBV6-2 or TRBV6-3 to TRBJ2-7; D possibly matches TRBD1 or TRBD2 (5 bases each). The germline CDR1 and CDR2 sequences are MNHEY and SVGEGT. This CDR3 is built from 12 residues. V shed 6 bases and J shed 9 bases, with 15 bases lying between them.

This chain connects TRBV25-1 to TRBJ1-3; D remains ambiguous. The CDR3 runs to 16 residues. V was shortened by 3 bases and J by 0 bases, with 12 bases between the two germline ends. Per the germline V gene, CDR1 is MGHDK and CDR2 is SYGVNS. The CDR3 sequence is CASSEAGSLSGNTIYF. Here the CDR3 DNA reads TGTGCCAGCAGTGAGGCGGGCAGCCTCTCTGGAAACACCATATATTTT.

This clonotype showed up just a few times. The rearrangement uses TRBV20-1 and TRBJ1-2, with 9 bases aligning to TRBD1. This CDR3 comprises 15 residues. Germline V gene sequence: CDR1 DFQATT, CDR2 SNEGSKA (reference sequence). V lost 3 bases, J lost 2 bases, and 7 bases stayed unmatched. Here the CDR3 DNA reads TGCAGTGCTAGGTCAGCGGGACAGGGAAACTATGGCTACACCTTC. Translated, it gives CSARSAGQGNYGYTF.

The V gene is TRBV7-2, the J gene TRBJ1-5; 10 nucleotides match TRBD1. The CDR3 is 17 residues long. CDR1 and CDR2 (germline): SGHTA, FQGNSA. Unmatched junction bases numbered 9, after V lost 4 bases and J lost 3 bases. In DNA, the CDR3 is TGTGCCAGCAGCTCGACAGGGGGCCGTAGGAACAATCAGCCCCAGCATTTT. Protein product: CASSSTGGRRNNQPQHF.

The CDR3 sequence is CSASGDTDTQYF. DNA of the CDR3: TGCAGTGCTAGCGGGGACACAGATACGCAGTATTTT. This chain connects TRBV20-1 to TRBJ2-3; TRBD2 might be the D (5 bases). V was trimmed by 3 bases and J by 2 bases, leaving 6 bases between them. The CDR3 loop spans 12 amino acids. Germline CDR1 and CDR2: DFQATT and SNEGSKA (reference sequence).

For the CDR3, the DNA is TGTGCCAGCTCACCTGACAGGTCTGGAAACACCATATATTTT. This gives the protein CASSPDRSGNTIYF. The genes are TRBV18 and TRBJ1-3; D might be TRBD1 (6 bases). This CDR3 is 14 amino acids long. Germline-derived CDR1 and CDR2 are KGHSH and LQKENI. Trimming cost V 3 bases and J 1 base, with 7 bases left between them.

This chain links TRBV21-1 with TRBJ1-4. TRBV21-1 is a pseudogene locus. The CDR3 loop spans 15 amino acids. CDR3 amino acids: CASSEGPFRNEKLFF. The CDR3 DNA sequence: TGTGCCAGCAGCGAAGGGCCCTTTCGAAATGAAAAACTGTTTTTT.

This clonotype was detected a few times. The chain links TRBV6-2 or TRBV6-3 to TRBJ2-5; D possibly matches TRBD1 or TRBD2 (5 bases each). The CDR3 extends over 19 amino acids. The V gene's germline CDR1 is MNHEY and CDR2 SVGEGT. V lost 7 bases and J 5 bases, leaving 32 bases between the germline ends. CDR3 region: CASTHTLDSGTRGEETQYF. The CDR3 DNA follows: TGTGCCAGCACCCATACCTTGGACTCCGGGACCCGAGGGGAGGAGACCCAGTACTTC.

This clonotype was seen a handful of times. The V and J genes are TRBV20-1 and TRBJ1-5, with D possibly matching TRBD1 (5 bases). V was trimmed by 6 bases and J by 0 bases, leaving 12 bases between them. The germline CDR1 and CDR2 sequences are DFQATT and SNEGSKA (reference sequence). CDR3 length equals 14 residues. In nucleotides, the CDR3 is TGCAGTGCAGAACCAGGGTATAGCAATCAGCCCCAGCATTTT. Its translation: CSAEPGYSNQPQHF.